This T cell receptor (beta chain) was captured in a study of blood T cell repertoires in COVID-19. Study-level background: Acute-phase and convalescent COVID-19 samples originated in the United States, Italy and Spain. From T cells, B-cell-depleted T cells, or PBMCs came the material, which was cDNA or gDNA.

Only in-frame clones appear in the TCRdb table, and some are missing; sequencing was by immunoSEQ multiplex PCR. The table records more than 140,000 clones, 80% to 90% of them present only once. Trimming left V 4 bases short and J 6 bases short, with 13 bases between. The CDR3 loop spans 14 amino acids. CDR1 SGHAT and CDR2 FQNNGV come from the germline V gene. The chain is built from TRBV11-2 and TRBJ2-4; perhaps TRBD2 as D (6 bases). Sequencing input: peripheral blood. This receptor was identified in a woman in her forties or fifties in a cohort sampled during active or convalescent COVID-19. DNA of the CDR3: TGTGCCAGCAGCTCGGGGACTGGGGGAAACATTCAGTACTTC. It encodes CASSSGTGGNIQYF.